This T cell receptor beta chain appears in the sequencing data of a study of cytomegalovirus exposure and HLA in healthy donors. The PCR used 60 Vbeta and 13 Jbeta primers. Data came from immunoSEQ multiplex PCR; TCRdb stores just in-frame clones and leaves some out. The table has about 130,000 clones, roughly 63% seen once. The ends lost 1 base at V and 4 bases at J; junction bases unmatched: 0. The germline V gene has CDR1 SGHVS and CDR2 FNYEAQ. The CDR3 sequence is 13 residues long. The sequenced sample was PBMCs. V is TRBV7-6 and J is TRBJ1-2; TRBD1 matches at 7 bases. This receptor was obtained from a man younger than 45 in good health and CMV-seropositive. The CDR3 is CASSLGQGYGYTF. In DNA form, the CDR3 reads TGTGCCAGCAGCTTAGGACAGGGCTATGGCTACACCTTC.